Shown below are 25 T cell receptor beta chains from a single sample sequenced in a study of shared clonotypes between healthy human individuals. The data were produced by immunoSEQ multiplex PCR, yet TCRdb's version contains in-frame clones alone and is incomplete. The repertoire holds 1,500,000 or so clones, roughly 97% seen once, with approximately 1.1% in the top ten. Sequencing used naive CD4+ T cells sorted from blood. Subset specified: CD45RA+ positively selected. These receptors all come from a man aged 30-40 years in good health.

The chain links TRBV27 to TRBJ2-3; 7 bases are shared with TRBD2. CDR3 length: 16 amino acids. The V gene's germline CDR1 is MNHEY and CDR2 SMNVEV (reference sequence). V lost 6 bases to trimming and J lost 2 bases; unmatched junction nucleotides: 11. Written as DNA, the CDR3 is TGTGCCAGCAGCCGACGCATTCTAGCGGCCACAGATACGCAGTATTTT. Amino acid sequence: CASSRRILAATDTQYF.

This chain joins TRBV5-4 and TRBJ2-7; no reliable D call. The length of the CDR3 is 15 residues. Trimming removed 0 bases from V and 0 bases from J, with 10 bases in between. The germline V gene encodes CDR1 SGHNT and CDR2 YYREEE (reference sequence). CDR3 nucleotide sequence: TGTGCCAGCAGCTTGGCTGGAATTCTCTCCTACGAGCAGTACTTC. It yields the protein CASSLAGILSYEQYF.

The chain links TRBV19 to TRBJ2-5; D ambiguous. The CDR3 sequence is 13 residues long. Germline V gene data show CDR1 as LNHDA and CDR2 as SQIVND (reference sequence). Deletions cut 5 bases from V and 2 bases from J, with 9 bases between. In DNA, the CDR3 is TGTGCCAGTAGTTTCGGAGCACAAGAGACCCAGTACTTC. Protein sequence: CASSFGAQETQYF.

The V call is TRBV7-9, the J call TRBJ1-1, with D maybe TRBD1 (5 bases). The CDR3 has 13 amino acids. Germline V CDR1 and CDR2: SEHNR, FQNEAQ (reference sequence). V was pared by 1 base and J by 8 bases, with 11 bases between. The chain's CDR3 is CASSLVGRGEAFF. The CDR3 DNA follows: TGTGCCAGCAGCTTAGTCGGAAGGGGAGAAGCTTTCTTT.

The chain employs TRBV28 and TRBJ2-7; 9 bases match TRBD1. The CDR3 covers 15 residues. Trimming cost V 5 bases and J 2 bases; bases outside gene matches: 7. Germline V CDR1 and CDR2: MDHEN, SYDVKM. The CDR3 DNA follows: TGTGCCAGCAGTCCCATGGGGGACAGGGCCTACGAGCAGTACTTC. It yields the protein CASSPMGDRAYEQYF.

This chain uses TRBV15 with TRBJ2-5; D could derive from TRBD1 or TRBD2 (5 bases each). The CDR3 totals 16 residues. V was shortened by 1 base and J by 4 bases, with 16 bases between the two germline ends. Germline assignment: CDR1 LNHNV and CDR2 YYDKDF (reference sequence). CDR3 protein: CATSRAWDLHLETQYF. CDR3 in DNA: TGTGCCACCAGCAGAGCTTGGGACCTCCACCTAGAGACCCAGTACTTC.

This clone was observed a few times. The sample has other DNA sequences that encode this CDR3 too. This chain connects TRBV18 to TRBJ2-1; D is perhaps TRBD2 (6 bases). The CDR3 spans 15 residues. Trimming pared 6 bases from V and 0 bases from J, leaving 12 bases between. The germline gives CDR1 KGHSH, CDR2 LQKENI. The CDR3 nucleotides read TGTGCCAGCTCTATCGCGGGAAGCTCCTACAATGAGCAGTTCTTC. It yields the protein CASSIAGSSYNEQFF.

This sequence joins TRBV4-3 and TRBJ2-7; 7 bases match TRBD1. The CDR3 loop spans 13 amino acids. Germline V gives CDR1 LGHNA, CDR2 YSLEER. Trimming at V came to 4 bases and at J to 10 bases, leaving 10 bases not matched to a gene. This chain's CDR3 is CASSRTGVPPQYF. Here the CDR3 DNA reads TGCGCCAGCAGCCGTACAGGGGTCCCCCCACAGTACTTC.

The chain combines TRBV28 with TRBJ2-5; no definite D call. Between the trimmed V and J ends, which lost 3 bases and 2 bases, there was a span of 13 bases. CDR1 is MDHEN and CDR2 is SYDVKM in the germline V gene. CDR3 length: 15 residues. In DNA form, the CDR3 reads TGTGCCAGCAGTTTTTGGCTTGAGAAACAAGAGACCCAGTACTTC. This encodes CASSFWLEKQETQYF.

The chain is built from TRBV20-1 and TRBJ1-1; 7 bases map to TRBD1. The germline gives CDR1 DFQATT, CDR2 SNEGSKA (reference sequence). This CDR3 spans 11 amino acids. J lost 5 bases, V lost 8 bases, and 5 bases had no gene match. CDR3 bases: TGCAGTCGTTACAGGGGTACTGAAGCTTTCTTT. Its protein product is CSRYRGTEAFF.

The chain joins TRBV7-2 to TRBJ2-1, with D possibly being TRBD1 (6 bases). V dropped 4 bases and J dropped 3 bases, with 16 bases sitting between them. The CDR3 is 16 residues long. Germline V gene lookup returns CDR1 SGHTA and CDR2 FQGNSA. In DNA, the CDR3 is TGTGCCAGCAGCTCACGACAGGCGGTGAACTACAATGAGCAGTTCTTC. Its translation is CASSSRQAVNYNEQFF.

As concerns this clone: Different DNA sequences within this sample yield the same CDR3. This sequence joins TRBV6-5 and TRBJ2-3; D is ambiguous. The CDR3 has 11 amino acids. The V end was cut by 8 bases, the J end by 4 bases, with 7 bases between. The germline gives CDR1 MNHEY, CDR2 SVGAGI. CDR3 in amino acids: CASGQADTQYF. As DNA, the CDR3 is TGTGCCAGCGGCCAGGCAGATACGCAGTATTTT.

V gene TRBV5-4 combines with J gene TRBJ2-3, with TRBD1 as a possible D gene (5 bases). V lost 0 bases and J 4 bases, leaving 9 bases between the germline ends. CDR3 length: 14 residues. Germline values: CDR1 SGHNT, CDR2 YYREEE (reference sequence). CDR3 loop: CASSLDRPSDTQYF. CDR3 in DNA: TGTGCCAGCAGCTTGGACAGGCCCTCAGATACGCAGTATTTT.

The chain uses TRBV4-1 and TRBJ2-7; possible D gene TRBD2, 6 bases. The CDR3 contains 15 residues. CDR1 is MGHRA and CDR2 is YSYEKL in the germline V gene. Trimming removed 0 bases from V and 0 bases from J, with 9 bases in between. The CDR3 here is CASSQEPGSSYEQYF. In DNA form, the CDR3 reads TGCGCCAGCAGCCAAGAGCCCGGGAGCTCCTACGAGCAGTACTTC.

The rearrangement joins TRBV4-3 to TRBJ1-1; D is undetermined. CDR3 length equals 13 residues. Between the trimmed V and J ends, which lost 1 base and 5 bases, there was a span of 8 bases. Germline V CDR1 and CDR2: LGHNA, YSLEER. CDR3 nucleotide sequence: TGCGCCAGCAGCCAAGGTTTGCGGACTGAAGCTTTCTTT. Translated: CASSQGLRTEAFF.

The chain recombines TRBV19 with TRBJ2-5; a possible D gene is TRBD1 (6 bases). From germline, CDR1 is LNHDA and CDR2 SQIVND (reference sequence). V shed 5 bases and J shed 2 bases, with 9 bases lying between them. There are 13 residues in the CDR3. The CDR3 bases are TGTGCCAGTAGTGGGGGACAACAAGAGACCCAGTACTTC. Its translation: CASSGGQQETQYF.

The chain combines TRBV11-1 with TRBJ2-2; D remains unclear. Trimming cost V 6 bases and J 4 bases, with 9 bases left between them. The length of the CDR3 is 13 residues. Germline CDR1 SGHAT, CDR2 FQDESV (reference sequence). The CDR3 coding sequence is TGTGCCAGCAGAGGGTCAAGCACCGGGGAGCTGTTTTTT. This translates into CASRGSSTGELFF.

The genes are TRBV28 and TRBJ2-3; D might be TRBD1 (6 bases). CDR1 and CDR2 (germline): MDHEN, SYDVKM. The CDR3 is 16 amino acids. Trimming took off 6 bases at V and 0 bases at J, with 16 bases between the two ends. CDR3 nucleotide sequence: TGTGCCAGCAGAGACACAGGGTGGTCTAGCACAGATACGCAGTATTTT. Translating gives CASRDTGWSSTDTQYF. Full variable domain (missing parts from reference TRBV28 and TRBJ2-3): DVKVTQSSRYLVKRTGEKVFLECVQDMDHENMFWYRQDPGLGLRLIYFSYDVKMKEKGDIPEGYSVSREKKERFSLILESASTNQTSMYLCASRDTGWSSTDTQYFGPGTRLTVL.

The chain has TRBV28 and TRBJ1-5; D not certain. CDR1 and CDR2 from the germline V gene are MDHEN and SYDVKM. CDR3 length: 15 residues. Trimming took off 7 bases at V and 3 bases at J, with 16 bases between the two ends. CDR3 nucleotide sequence: TGTGCCAGCAACCTCCCCCGGGCCGTCAATCAGCCCCAGCATTTT. Residues: CASNLPRAVNQPQHF.

The V call is TRBV4-1, the J call TRBJ1-2; 11 bases align to TRBD1. The CDR3 contains 15 residues. CDR1 is MGHRA, CDR2 YSYEKL, per germline. V gave up 4 bases and J gave up 5 bases; unmatched junction bases: 6. CDR3 protein: CASSRPGQGAYGYTF. CDR3 sequence (DNA): TGCGCCAGCAGCCGCCCCGGACAGGGGGCTTATGGCTACACCTTC.

V usage is TRBV5-1 and J usage is TRBJ2-3, with TRBD2 identical over 13 bases. V gave up 5 bases and J gave up 0 bases; unmatched junction bases: 12. This CDR3 region has 19 residues. Germline CDR1 and CDR2: SGHRS and YFSETQ. The CDR3 DNA is TGCGCCAGCAGGGACGTACCGGGACTAGCGGGATCTAGCACAGATACGCAGTATTTT. It translates to CASRDVPGLAGSSTDTQYF.

The chain carries TRBV19 and TRBJ1-5, with D hard to call. This CDR3 contains 15 residues. Trimming shortened V by 5 bases and J by 5 bases, and 16 bases separated the two germline ends. Germline V gene sequence: CDR1 LNHDA, CDR2 SQIVND (reference sequence). As DNA, the CDR3 is TGTGCCAGTAGTCCCCGCCCCCCGGCTCATCAGCCCCAGCATTTT. It is translated as CASSPRPPAHQPQHF. Full variable domain (outside the CDR3, taken from reference TRBV19 and TRBJ1-5): DGGITQSPKYLFRKEGQNVTLSCEQNLNHDAMYWYRQDPGQGLRLIYYSQIVNDFQKGDIAEGYSVSREKKESFPLTVTSAQKNPTAFYLCASSPRPPAHQPQHFGDGTRLSIL.

This clone was seen once. The chain uses TRBV19 and TRBJ2-6; perhaps TRBD2 as D (5 bases). V was shortened by 3 bases and J by 2 bases, with 11 bases between the two germline ends. CDR1 LNHDA and CDR2 SQIVND come from the germline V gene (reference sequence). CDR3 length: 16 residues. For the CDR3, the DNA is TGTGCCAGTAGTATTGTCAAGGGAGCTGGGGCCAACGTCCTGACTTTC. It yields the protein CASSIVKGAGANVLTF.

This CDR3 is CASGPGTGYTGELFF. CDR3 coding DNA: TGTGCCAGCGGCCCCGGGACAGGGTACACCGGGGAGCTGTTTTTT. The gene calls are TRBV7-3 and TRBJ2-2; 9 bases agree with TRBD1. V was clipped by 8 bases and J by 3 bases; unmatched bases: 7. Germline V CDR1 and CDR2: SGHTA, FQGTGA. The CDR3 spans 15 residues.

The chain uses TRBV2 and TRBJ2-1; D is ambiguous. CDR1 is SNHLY, CDR2 FYNNEI, per germline. The CDR3 runs 13 residues. With 4 bases removed from V and 4 bases from J, the gap between germline ends came to 8 bases. CDR3 sequence reads: CASSVDLYNEQFF. The CDR3 DNA is TGTGCCAGCAGTGTGGACCTTTACAATGAGCAGTTCTTC.